This T cell receptor (beta chain) was profiled in a study of molecular identifiers for immune sequencing clone quantification. About the research overall: In the replicates, RNA derived from around 20,000 or 99,000 naive CD8 cells was divided into five parts, and four were sequenced.

Trimming stripped 5 bases from V and 4 bases from J, with 7 bases between. There are 12 residues in the CDR3. Germline-derived CDR1 and CDR2 are MDHEN and SYDVKM. TCRdb independently ran MiXCR on the PCR reads; one entry per CDR3 protein. The sample has more than 85,000 distinct CDR3 sequences, roughly a third seen once. For naive CD8 T cells, sorting used the CD8+CD4-CCR7+CD45RA+ phenotype. Sequenced material: naive CD8+ T cells from blood, with Jurkat cell RNA spiked in. Noted subset: FACS-sorted CD8+CD4-CCR7+CD45RA+ naive T cells. The rearrangement joins TRBV28 to TRBJ2-3; no clear D. The origin of this receptor is a human donor in good health. Some libraries in this study had Jurkat cell RNA spiked in. This CDR3 reads CASSHSSDTQYF. CDR3 DNA: TGTGCCAGCAGTCATAGCTCAGATACGCAGTATTTT.